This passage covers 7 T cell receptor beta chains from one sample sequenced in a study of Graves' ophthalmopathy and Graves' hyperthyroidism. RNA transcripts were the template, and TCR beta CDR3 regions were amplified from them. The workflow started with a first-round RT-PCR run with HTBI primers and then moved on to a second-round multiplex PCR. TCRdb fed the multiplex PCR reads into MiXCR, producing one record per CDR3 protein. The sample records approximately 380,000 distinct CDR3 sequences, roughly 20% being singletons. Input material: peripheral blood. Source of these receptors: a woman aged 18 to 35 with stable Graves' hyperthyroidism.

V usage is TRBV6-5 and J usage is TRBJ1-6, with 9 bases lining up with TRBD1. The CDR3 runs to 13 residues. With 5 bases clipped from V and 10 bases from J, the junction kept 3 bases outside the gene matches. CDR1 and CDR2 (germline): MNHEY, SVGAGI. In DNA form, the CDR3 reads TGTGCCAGCAGTCGGGGACAGGGCTCACCCCTCCACTTT. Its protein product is CASSRGQGSPLHF.

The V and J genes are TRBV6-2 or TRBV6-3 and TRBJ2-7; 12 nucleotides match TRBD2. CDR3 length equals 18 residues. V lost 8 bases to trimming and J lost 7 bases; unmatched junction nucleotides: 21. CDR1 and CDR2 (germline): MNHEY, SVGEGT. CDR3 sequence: CASLRPLAGGPLEEEQYF. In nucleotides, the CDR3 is TGTGCCAGCCTGAGACCACTAGCGGGAGGCCCGTTAGAAGAGGAGCAGTACTTC.

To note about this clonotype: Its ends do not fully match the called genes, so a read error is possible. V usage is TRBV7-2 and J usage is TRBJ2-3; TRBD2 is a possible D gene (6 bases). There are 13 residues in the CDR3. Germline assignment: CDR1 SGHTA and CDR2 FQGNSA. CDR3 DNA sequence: TGTGCCAGCAGCTTAGGACTAGAGGATACGCGGTATTTT. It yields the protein CASSLGLEDTRYF.

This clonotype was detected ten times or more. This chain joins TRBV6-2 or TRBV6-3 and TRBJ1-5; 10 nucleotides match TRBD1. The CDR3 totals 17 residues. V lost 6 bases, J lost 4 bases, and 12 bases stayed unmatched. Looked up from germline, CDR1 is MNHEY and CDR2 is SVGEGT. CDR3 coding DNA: TGTGCCAGCAGGCGCATCCGGGACAGGGGCCATAATCAGCCCCAGCATTTT. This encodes CASRRIRDRGHNQPQHF.

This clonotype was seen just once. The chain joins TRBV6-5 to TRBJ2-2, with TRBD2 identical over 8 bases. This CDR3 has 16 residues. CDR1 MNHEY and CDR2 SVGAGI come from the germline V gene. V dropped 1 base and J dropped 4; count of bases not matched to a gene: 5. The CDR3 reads CASSYLRAGVTGELFF. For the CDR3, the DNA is TGTGCCAGCAGTTACTTACGAGCGGGGGTCACCGGGGAGCTGTTTTTT.

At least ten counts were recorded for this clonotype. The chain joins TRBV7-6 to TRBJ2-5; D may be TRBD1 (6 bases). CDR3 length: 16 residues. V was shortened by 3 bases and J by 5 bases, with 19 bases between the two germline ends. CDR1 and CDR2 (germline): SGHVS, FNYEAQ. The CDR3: CASSLRTGTLGETQYF. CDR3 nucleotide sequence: TGTGCCAGCAGCTTGCGTACAGGGACCTTAGGGGAGACCCAGTACTTC.

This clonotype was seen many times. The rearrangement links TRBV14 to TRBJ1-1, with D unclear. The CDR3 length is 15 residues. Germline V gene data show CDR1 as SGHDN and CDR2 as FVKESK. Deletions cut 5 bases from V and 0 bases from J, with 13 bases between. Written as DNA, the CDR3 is TGTGCCAGCAGCAAAGGAGGCAGCCTGAACACTGAAGCTTTCTTT. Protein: CASSKGGSLNTEAFF.